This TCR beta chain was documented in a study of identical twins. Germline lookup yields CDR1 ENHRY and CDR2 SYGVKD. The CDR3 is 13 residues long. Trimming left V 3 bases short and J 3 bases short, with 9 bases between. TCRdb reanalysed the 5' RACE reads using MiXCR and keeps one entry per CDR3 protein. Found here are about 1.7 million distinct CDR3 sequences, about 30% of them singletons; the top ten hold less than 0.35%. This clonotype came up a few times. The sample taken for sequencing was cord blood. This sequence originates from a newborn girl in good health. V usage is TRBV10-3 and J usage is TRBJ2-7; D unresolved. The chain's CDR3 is CAISEEFFYEQYF. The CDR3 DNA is TGTGCCATCAGTGAAGAGTTCTTCTACGAGCAGTACTTC.